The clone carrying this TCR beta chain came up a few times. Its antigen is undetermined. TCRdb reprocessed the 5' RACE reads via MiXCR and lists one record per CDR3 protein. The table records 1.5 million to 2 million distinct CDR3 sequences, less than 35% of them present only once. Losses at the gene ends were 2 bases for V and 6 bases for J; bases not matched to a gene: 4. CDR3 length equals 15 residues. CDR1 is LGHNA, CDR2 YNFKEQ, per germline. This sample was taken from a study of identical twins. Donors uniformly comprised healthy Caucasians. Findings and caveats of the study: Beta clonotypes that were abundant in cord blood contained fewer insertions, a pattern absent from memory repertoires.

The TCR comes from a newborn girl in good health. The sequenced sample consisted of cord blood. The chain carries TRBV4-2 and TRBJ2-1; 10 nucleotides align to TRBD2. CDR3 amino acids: CASSQSSGSSNEQFF. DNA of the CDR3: TGTGCCAGCAGCCAATCTAGCGGGAGTAGCAATGAGCAGTTCTTC.